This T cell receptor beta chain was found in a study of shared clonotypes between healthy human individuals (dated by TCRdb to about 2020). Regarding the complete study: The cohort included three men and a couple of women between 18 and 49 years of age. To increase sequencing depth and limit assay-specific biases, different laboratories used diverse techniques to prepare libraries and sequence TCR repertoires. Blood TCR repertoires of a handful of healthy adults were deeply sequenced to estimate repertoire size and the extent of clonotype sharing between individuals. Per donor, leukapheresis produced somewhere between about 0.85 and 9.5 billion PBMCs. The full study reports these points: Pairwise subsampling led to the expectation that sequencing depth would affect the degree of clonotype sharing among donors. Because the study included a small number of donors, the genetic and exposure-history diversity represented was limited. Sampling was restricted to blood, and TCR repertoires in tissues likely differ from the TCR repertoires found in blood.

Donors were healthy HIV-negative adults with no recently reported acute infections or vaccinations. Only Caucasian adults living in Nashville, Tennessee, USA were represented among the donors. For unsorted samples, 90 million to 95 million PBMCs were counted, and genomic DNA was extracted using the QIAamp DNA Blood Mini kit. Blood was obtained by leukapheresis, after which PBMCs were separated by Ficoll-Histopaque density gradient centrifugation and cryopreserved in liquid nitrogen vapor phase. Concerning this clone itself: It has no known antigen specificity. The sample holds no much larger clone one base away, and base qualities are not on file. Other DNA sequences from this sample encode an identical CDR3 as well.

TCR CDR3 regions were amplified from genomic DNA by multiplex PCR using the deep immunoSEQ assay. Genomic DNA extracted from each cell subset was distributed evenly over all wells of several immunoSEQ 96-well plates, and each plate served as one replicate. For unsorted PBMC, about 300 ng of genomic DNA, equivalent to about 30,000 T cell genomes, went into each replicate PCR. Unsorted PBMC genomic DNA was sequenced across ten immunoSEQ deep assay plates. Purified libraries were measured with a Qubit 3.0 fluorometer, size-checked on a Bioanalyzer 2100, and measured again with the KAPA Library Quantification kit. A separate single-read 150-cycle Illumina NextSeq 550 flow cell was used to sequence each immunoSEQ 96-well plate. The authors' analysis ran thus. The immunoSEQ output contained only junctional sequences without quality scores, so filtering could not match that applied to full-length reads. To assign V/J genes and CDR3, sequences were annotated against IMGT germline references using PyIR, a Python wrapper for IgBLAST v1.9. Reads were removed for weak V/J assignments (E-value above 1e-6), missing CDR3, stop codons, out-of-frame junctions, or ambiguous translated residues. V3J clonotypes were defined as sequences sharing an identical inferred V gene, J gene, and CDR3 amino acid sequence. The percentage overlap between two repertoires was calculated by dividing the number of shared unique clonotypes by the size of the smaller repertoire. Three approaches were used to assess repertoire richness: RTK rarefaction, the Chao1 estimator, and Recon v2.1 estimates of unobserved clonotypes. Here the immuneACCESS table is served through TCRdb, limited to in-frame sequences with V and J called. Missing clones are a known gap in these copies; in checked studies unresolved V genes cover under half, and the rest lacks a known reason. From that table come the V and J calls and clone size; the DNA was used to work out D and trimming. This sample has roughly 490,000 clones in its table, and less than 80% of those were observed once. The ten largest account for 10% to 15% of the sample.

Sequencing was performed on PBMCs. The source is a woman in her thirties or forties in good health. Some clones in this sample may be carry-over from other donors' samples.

The sequenced DNA is TGTGCCAGTGATAGGGGATATGAGCAGTTCTTC. It encodes CASDRGYEQFF. The sequence links TRBV19 to TRBJ2-1; a tentative D call is TRBD1 (5 bases match). Trimming at the junction amounts to 8 bases on V and 8 bases on J, and the germline ends lie 10 bases apart. From the cysteine through the phenylalanine, the CDR3 covers 11 amino acids. Left in the record is the CDR3 DNA by itself, 33 bases read in frame from the first base. CDR1 and CDR2 were assigned from the germline V gene (reference sequence) as LNHDA and SQIVND.